This record concerns one TCR beta chain sequence. Profiling relied on immunoSEQ multiplex PCR, and the TCRdb table lists in-frame clones only, not all of them. The sample has approximately 290,000 clones, approximately 90% seen once; the top ten hold approximately 2.4%. This entry is derived from a study of blood T cell repertoires in COVID-19. Trimming stripped 4 bases from V and 9 bases from J, with 13 bases between. Germline V gives CDR1 MNHEY, CDR2 SVGEGT. CDR3 length equals 13 residues. The material sequenced was peripheral blood. V gene TRBV6-2 or TRBV6-3 combines with J gene TRBJ1-5, with D possibly matching TRBD1 (5 bases). The receptor comes from a man aged 18 to 35 with active or convalescent COVID-19. The CDR3 DNA reads as TGTGCCAGCAGTTTAATACTGCAGGGGCCCCAGCATTTT. This gives the protein CASSLILQGPQHF.